This T cell receptor (beta chain) is drawn from a study of post-analysis software for immune sequencing data. Study-level background: Some patients lacked subtype; others had relapsing-remitting, secondary progressive or progressive-relapsing disease. Study conclusions and caveats: Comparison with controls showed significantly lower normalized Chao1 diversity in multiple sclerosis patients. Clustering by F measure revealed strong co-clustering among samples prepared together in one batch. There were several TRBV segments more frequent in patients than controls, and TRBV5-6, TRBV5-1 and TRBV20-1 were among them.

TCR beta cDNA libraries included unique molecular identifiers. Once about 0.85 to 10 million T cells were used, hundreds of thousands of cDNA molecules resulted. TCRdb reprocessed the PCR reads via MiXCR and lists one record per CDR3 protein. The repertoire consists of about 500,000 distinct CDR3 sequences, with roughly 46% occurring once and the leading ten covering about 12%. This CDR3 region has 17 residues. The germline CDR1 and CDR2 sequences are SGHRS and YFSETQ. The V end was cut by 4 bases, the J end by 12 bases, with 29 bases between. In this sample, this clonotype turned up a few times. Its specificity is unknown.

This chain connects TRBV5-1 to TRBJ2-1; D may be TRBD1 (7 bases). Sequencing was performed on blood. This clonotype originated in a girl aged 10-17 years with multiple sclerosis. CDR3 DNA sequence: TGCGCCAGCAGCCCGCAACCGGACAGGAGGGCAGCGAGTGTGCAGTTCTTC. As protein: CASSPQPDRRAASVQFF.